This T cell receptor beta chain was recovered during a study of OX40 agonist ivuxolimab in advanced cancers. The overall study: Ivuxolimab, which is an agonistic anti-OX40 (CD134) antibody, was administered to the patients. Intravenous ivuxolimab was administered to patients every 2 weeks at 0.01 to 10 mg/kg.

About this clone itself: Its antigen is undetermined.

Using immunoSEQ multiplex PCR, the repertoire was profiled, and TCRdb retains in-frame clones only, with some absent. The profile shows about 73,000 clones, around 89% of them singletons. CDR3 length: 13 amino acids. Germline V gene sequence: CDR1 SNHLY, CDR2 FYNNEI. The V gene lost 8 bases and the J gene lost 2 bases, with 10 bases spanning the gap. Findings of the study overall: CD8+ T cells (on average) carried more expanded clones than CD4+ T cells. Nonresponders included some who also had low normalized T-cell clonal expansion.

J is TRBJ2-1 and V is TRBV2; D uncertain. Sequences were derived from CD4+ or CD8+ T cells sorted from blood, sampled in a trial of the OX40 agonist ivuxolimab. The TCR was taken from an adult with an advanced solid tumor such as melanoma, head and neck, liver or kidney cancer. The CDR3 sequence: CASGQPPYNEQFF. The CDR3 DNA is TGTGCCAGCGGGCAGCCCCCCTACAATGAGCAGTTCTTC.